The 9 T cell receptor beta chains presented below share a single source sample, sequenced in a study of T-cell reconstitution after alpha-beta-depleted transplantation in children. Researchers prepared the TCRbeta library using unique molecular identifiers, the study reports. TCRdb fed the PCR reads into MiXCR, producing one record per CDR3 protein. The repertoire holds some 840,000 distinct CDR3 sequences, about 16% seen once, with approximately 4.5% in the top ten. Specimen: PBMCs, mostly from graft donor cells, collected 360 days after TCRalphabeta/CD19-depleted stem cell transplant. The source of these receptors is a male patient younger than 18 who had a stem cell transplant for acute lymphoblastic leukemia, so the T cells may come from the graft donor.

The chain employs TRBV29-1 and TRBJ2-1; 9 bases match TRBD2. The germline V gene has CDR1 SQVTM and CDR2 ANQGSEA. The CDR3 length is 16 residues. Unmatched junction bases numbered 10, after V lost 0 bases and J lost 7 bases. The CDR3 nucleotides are TGCAGCGTTGAAGATTTGGCGGGAGGGCCCTTGAATGAGCAGTTCTTC. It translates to CSVEDLAGGPLNEQFF.

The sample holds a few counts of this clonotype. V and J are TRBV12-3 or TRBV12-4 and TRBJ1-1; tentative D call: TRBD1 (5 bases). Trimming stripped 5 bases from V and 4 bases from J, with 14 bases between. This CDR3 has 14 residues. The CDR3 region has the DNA TGTGCCAGCAGTGAAAGCGGGGCGGGCACTGAAGCTTTCTTT. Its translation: CASSESGAGTEAFF.

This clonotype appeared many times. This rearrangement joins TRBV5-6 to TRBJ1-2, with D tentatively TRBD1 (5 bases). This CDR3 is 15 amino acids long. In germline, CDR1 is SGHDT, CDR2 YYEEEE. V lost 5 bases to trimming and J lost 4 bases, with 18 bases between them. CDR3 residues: CASRRPRANGYGYTF. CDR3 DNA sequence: TGTGCCAGCAGGCGCCCCAGGGCTAACGGCTATGGCTACACCTTC.

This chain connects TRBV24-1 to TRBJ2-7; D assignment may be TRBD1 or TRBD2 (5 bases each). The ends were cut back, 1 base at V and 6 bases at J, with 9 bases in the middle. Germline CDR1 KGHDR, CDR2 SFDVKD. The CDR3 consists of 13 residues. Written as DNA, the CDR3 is TGTGCCACCAGTGATTTCGGGGCAAGCGAGCAGTACTTC. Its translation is CATSDFGASEQYF.

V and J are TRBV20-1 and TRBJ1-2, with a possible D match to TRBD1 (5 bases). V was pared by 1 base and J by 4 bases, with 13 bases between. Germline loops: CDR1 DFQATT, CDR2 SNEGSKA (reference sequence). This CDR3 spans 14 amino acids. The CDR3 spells CSARAQGGSYGYTF. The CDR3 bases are TGCAGTGCTAGAGCCCAGGGAGGGTCCTATGGCTACACCTTC.

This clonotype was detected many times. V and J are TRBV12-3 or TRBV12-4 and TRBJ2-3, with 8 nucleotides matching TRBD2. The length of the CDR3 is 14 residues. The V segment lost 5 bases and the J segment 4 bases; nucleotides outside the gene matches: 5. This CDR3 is CASSLRTSSDTQYF. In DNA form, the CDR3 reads TGTGCCAGCAGTCTACGGACTAGCTCAGATACGCAGTATTTT.

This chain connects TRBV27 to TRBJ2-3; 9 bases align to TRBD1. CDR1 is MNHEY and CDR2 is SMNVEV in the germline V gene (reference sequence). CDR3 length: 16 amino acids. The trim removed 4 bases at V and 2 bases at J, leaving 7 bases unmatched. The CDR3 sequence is CASSYRGLIFTDTQYF. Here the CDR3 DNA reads TGTGCCAGCAGTTACAGGGGGCTAATATTCACAGATACGCAGTATTTT.

The CDR3 loop reads CASSLGTLSSYNEQFF. CDR3 in DNA: TGTGCCAGCAGCTTAGGCACACTGAGCTCCTACAATGAGCAGTTCTTC. V gene TRBV7-3 combines with J gene TRBJ2-1, with no clear D. The germline V gene has CDR1 SGHTA and CDR2 FQGTGA. V shed 2 bases and J shed 0 bases, with 11 bases lying between them. CDR3 length: 16 residues.

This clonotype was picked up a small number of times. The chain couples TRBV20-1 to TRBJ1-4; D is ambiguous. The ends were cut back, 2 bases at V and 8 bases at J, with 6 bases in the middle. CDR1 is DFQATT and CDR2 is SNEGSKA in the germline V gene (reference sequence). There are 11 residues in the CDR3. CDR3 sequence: CSARTYEKLFF. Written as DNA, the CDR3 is TGCAGTGCTAGAACTTACGAAAAACTGTTTTTT.